This T cell receptor beta chain was sequenced for a study of T cell responses to AZD1222 COVID-19 vaccine. Regarding the study as a whole: Vaccine-associated CD4 TCRs ranged over spike, dominating at 160-218 and 743-854. A reported finding is that nearly half of spike-specific TCRs target unmutated variant regions. White British people made up most donors, females outnumbered males, and clonal diversity was possibly underestimated.

Trimming shortened V by 3 bases and J by 5 bases, and 13 bases separated the two germline ends. The V gene's germline CDR1 is GTSNPN and CDR2 SVGIG (reference sequence). CDR3 length: 13 amino acids. Second-dose intervals of approximately 4 or approximately 12 weeks were pooled. Method: immunoSEQ multiplex PCR; TCRdb's copy keeps in-frame clones and lacks some. The data hold 120,000 to 150,000 clones, with about 92% observed a single time. In the case of this clone: Its antigen remains unknown.

This chain joins TRBV30 and TRBJ2-5; maybe TRBD2 (5 bases). This receptor was taken from an adult who received the AZD1222 COVID-19 vaccine. Here the sequenced sample was peripheral blood, taken 28 days after the second AZD1222 dose. The CDR3 loop is CAWSMDGGETQYF. The CDR3 DNA is TGTGCCTGGAGCATGGATGGCGGGGAGACCCAGTACTTC.